The 14 T cell receptor beta chains presented below share a single source sample, sequenced in a study of blood T cell repertoires in COVID-19. TCRdb keeps only in-frame clones here, not all; method: immunoSEQ multiplex PCR. The sample carries approximately 210,000 clones, 85% to 90% recorded once. The sequenced sample consisted of peripheral blood. These receptors were obtained from a man between 45 and 60 years old with COVID-19, enrolled during active disease.

This clone appeared once. The chain employs TRBV18 and TRBJ1-1; 7 positions match TRBD1. V trimming: 2 bases; J trimming: 4 bases; junction bases outside the gene matches: 10. This CDR3 is built from 16 residues. In germline, CDR1 is KGHSH, CDR2 LQKENI. The CDR3 DNA follows: TGTGCCAGCTCACCATCAGGGGGGCGCCTGGGCACTGAAGCTTTCTTT. Its protein product is CASSPSGGRLGTEAFF.

The V call is TRBV4-3, the J call TRBJ1-6; tentative D call: TRBD1 (6 bases). The CDR3 sequence is 15 residues long. Trimming stripped 0 bases from V and 9 bases from J, with 12 bases between. The germline CDR1 and CDR2 sequences are LGHNA and YSLEER. The CDR3 reads CASSQDRGFSSPLHF. The CDR3 DNA reads TGCGCCAGCAGCCAAGACAGGGGCTTCAGTTCACCCCTCCACTTT.

The chain recombines TRBV27 with TRBJ1-6, with no clear D. The germline V and J ends were trimmed by 7 bases and 6 bases, with 10 bases remaining between them. Germline CDR1 and CDR2: MNHEY and SMNVEV (reference sequence). The CDR3 covers 13 residues. The CDR3 nucleotides are TGTGCCAGCACCCCATCGGGTAATTCACCCCTCCACTTT. Protein sequence: CASTPSGNSPLHF.

This chain connects TRBV20-1 to TRBJ1-3, with D possibly matching TRBD1 (6 bases). The CDR3 has 13 amino acids. V lost 3 bases and J 4 bases, leaving 10 bases between the germline ends. Germline CDR1 DFQATT, CDR2 SNEGSKA (reference sequence). In DNA, the CDR3 is TGCAGTGCTAGTACAGGGTCGGGAAACACCATATATTTT. Its protein product is CSASTGSGNTIYF.

The CDR3 DNA reads as TGTGCCAGCAGTGAACTAGTACGGGATAGCAATGAGCAGTTCTTC. This translates into CASSELVRDSNEQFF. The chain recombines TRBV25-1 with TRBJ2-1, with D perhaps TRBD2 (5 bases). CDR3 size: 15 residues. The ends were cut back, 2 bases at V and 6 bases at J, with 14 bases in the middle. Germline-derived CDR1 and CDR2 are MGHDK and SYGVNS.

The chain recombines TRBV10-3 with TRBJ1-4, with a possible D match to TRBD1 (5 bases). Germline V lookup: CDR1 ENHRY, CDR2 SYGVKD. V lost 8 bases to trimming and J lost 5 bases, with 12 bases between them. The length of the CDR3 is 13 residues. The CDR3 protein is CAIADRDNEKLFF. CDR3 nucleotides: TGTGCCATCGCTGACAGAGACAATGAAAAACTGTTTTTT.

J is TRBJ1-2 and V is TRBV5-8; perhaps TRBD1 as D (6 bases). The CDR3 is 13 amino acids. V shed 6 bases and J shed 8 bases, with 17 bases lying between them. Germline CDR1 reads SGHTS; CDR2 reads YDEGEE. The CDR3 nucleotides are TGTGCCAGCATCCCGTGGGGGGGCGTAGGCTACACCTTC. It specifies CASIPWGGVGYTF.

The chain carries TRBV11-2 and TRBJ1-3; D gene ambiguous. CDR3 length: 17 amino acids. V shed 1 base and J shed 0 bases, with 13 bases lying between them. Germline V gene sequence: CDR1 SGHAT, CDR2 FQNNGV. The CDR3, as DNA: TGTGCCAGCAGCTTAGTCGGAGCGGCAAACTCTGGAAACACCATATATTTT. Protein product: CASSLVGAANSGNTIYF.

The CDR3 sequence is CASSLSRDRASYEQYF. The CDR3 DNA follows: TGCGCCAGCAGCTTGTCCCGGGACAGGGCCTCCTACGAGCAGTACTTC. This chain joins TRBV5-1 and TRBJ2-7; 9 bases agree with TRBD1. Germline trimming cut 1 base from V and 0 bases from J; bases unmatched to any gene: 5. The CDR3 covers 16 residues. Germline V gene sequence: CDR1 SGHRS, CDR2 YFSETQ. The full variable domain, its missing parts supplied by reference TRBV5-1 and TRBJ2-7, is KAGVTQTPRYLIKTRGQQVTLSCSPISGHRSVSWYQQTPGQGLQFLFEYFSETQRNKGNFPGRFSGRQFSNSRSEMNVSTLELGDSALYLCASSLSRDRASYEQYFGPGTRLTVT.

The chain links TRBV4-2 to TRBJ1-3; a possible D gene is TRBD1 (5 bases). The V end lost 1 base, the J end lost 2 bases, and 12 bases lay between the germline ends. This CDR3 is built from 16 residues. CDR1 and CDR2 (germline): LGHNA, YNFKEQ. In nucleotides, the CDR3 is TGTGCCAGCAGCCAAGGGCAAGGGGCGACTGGAAACACCATATATTTT. The encoded protein is CASSQGQGATGNTIYF.

The sample holds a few counts of this clone. This chain joins TRBV19 and TRBJ1-1; 10 positions agree with TRBD1. Germline assignment: CDR1 LNHDA and CDR2 SQIVND (reference sequence). The CDR3 consists of 18 residues. J gave up 5 bases and V 3 bases, and 15 bases lay outside the gene matches. CDR3 bases: TGTGCCAGTAGTATTAGTCTTGAGACAGGGGGCGTGGAGACTGAAGCTTTCTTT. Residues: CASSISLETGGVETEAFF.

This clone occurred once. This chain uses TRBV25-1 with TRBJ2-2; perhaps TRBD1 as D (6 bases). The CDR3 spans 15 residues. Germline values: CDR1 MGHDK, CDR2 SYGVNS. Trimming took off 3 bases at V and 5 bases at J, with 13 bases between the two ends. CDR3 in DNA: TGTGCCAGCAGTGAGCAGGGGTGGGGTACCGGGGAGCTGTTTTTT. It encodes CASSEQGWGTGELFF.

The V gene is TRBV29-1, the J gene TRBJ2-7; TRBD1 matches at 12 bases. The germline CDR1 and CDR2 sequences are SQVTM and ANQGSEA. There are 15 residues in the CDR3. J lost 4 bases, V lost 5 bases, and 9 bases had no gene match. The CDR3 DNA reads TGCAGCGTTAGTGGGACAGGGGGCGCGTCATACGAGCAGTACTTC. It specifies CSVSGTGGASYEQYF.

The chain couples TRBV6-2 or TRBV6-3 to TRBJ2-7; 12 nucleotides align to TRBD2. CDR3 size: 14 residues. The V gene's germline CDR1 is MNHEY and CDR2 SVGEGT. The ends lost 6 bases at V and 7 bases at J; junction bases unmatched: 7. CDR3 region: CASSPLAGGREQYF. CDR3 nucleotide sequence: TGTGCCAGCAGCCCCCTAGCGGGGGGGCGTGAGCAGTACTTC.